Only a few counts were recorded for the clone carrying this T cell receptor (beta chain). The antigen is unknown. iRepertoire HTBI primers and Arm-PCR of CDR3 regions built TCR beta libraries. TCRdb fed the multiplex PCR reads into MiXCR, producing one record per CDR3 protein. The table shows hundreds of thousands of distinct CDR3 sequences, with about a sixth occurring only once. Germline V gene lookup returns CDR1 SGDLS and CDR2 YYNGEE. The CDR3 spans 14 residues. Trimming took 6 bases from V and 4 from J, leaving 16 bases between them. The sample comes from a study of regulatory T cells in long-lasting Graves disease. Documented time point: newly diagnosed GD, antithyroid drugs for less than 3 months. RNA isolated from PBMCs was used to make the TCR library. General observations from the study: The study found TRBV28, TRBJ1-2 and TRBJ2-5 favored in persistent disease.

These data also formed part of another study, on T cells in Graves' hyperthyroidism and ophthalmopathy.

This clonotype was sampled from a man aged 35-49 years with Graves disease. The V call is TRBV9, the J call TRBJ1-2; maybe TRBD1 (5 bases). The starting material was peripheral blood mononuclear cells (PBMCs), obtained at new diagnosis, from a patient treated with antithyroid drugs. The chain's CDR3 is CASTGDSYSYGYTF. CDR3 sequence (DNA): TGTGCCAGCACCGGGGACTCTTATTCCTATGGCTACACCTTC.